This TCR beta chain was identified during a study of control samples from healthy donors and cancer patients. Germline lookup yields CDR1 LGHDT and CDR2 YNNKEL (reference sequence). The CDR3 contains 16 residues. Trimming took off 3 bases at V and 2 bases at J, with 15 bases between the two ends. This table comes from immunoSEQ multiplex PCR, and its TCRdb copy is limited to in-frame clones, with some not included. This table holds about 120,000 clones, around nine tenths found once. The table lists this clone with a count of one. Sequenced: blood. The chain is built from TRBV3-1 (or the pseudogene TRBV3-2) and TRBJ2-3; D possibly corresponds to TRBD2 (6 bases). This receptor was obtained from a man aged 25 to 45 in good health. CDR3 in DNA: TGTGCCAGCAGCCAGTCTCCGGGGGAGTTCACAGATACGCAGTATTTT. Translating gives CASSQSPGEFTDTQYF.